This is a list of T cell receptor beta chains from one sample in a study of cytomegalovirus exposure and HLA in healthy donors. Method: immunoSEQ multiplex PCR; TCRdb's copy keeps in-frame clones and lacks some. The sample lists approximately 110,000 clones, less than 90% occurring once. What was sequenced was PBMCs. These receptors came from a man between 50 and 59 years old in good health and CMV-seronegative. Both conserved end residues are part of each CDR3. D genes are given only for firm matches. Expanded clones are given a class, and other clones once, few, many or no size at all.

clone size,V gene,J gene,CDR3 length,D gene,CDR3 DNA,CDR3 protein
-,TRBV7-6,TRBJ2-1,15,TRBD2,TGTGCCAGCTCCCAGAGCGGGAGTACGTACAATGAGCAGTTCTTC,CASSQSGSTYNEQFF
few,TRBV29-1,TRBJ2-1,14,TRBD2,TGCAGCGGGACTGAGCGGGGGCTTTACAATGAGCAGTTCTTC,CSGTERGLYNEQFF
-,TRBV11-2,TRBJ2-5,14,-,TGTGCCAGCAGCGAGCCCCTGGGCCGGGAGACCCAGTACTTC,CASSEPLGRETQYF
-,TRBV18,TRBJ2-7,16,TRBD1,TGTGCCAGCTCGCGGACAGGGGGCAGGGGCTCCTACGAGCAGTACTTC,CASSRTGGRGSYEQYF
-,TRBV9,TRBJ2-2,15,-,TGTGCCAGCAGCGTAGTAGGGGGACACACCGGGGAGCTGTTTTTT,CASSVVGGHTGELFF
-,TRBV5-1,TRBJ2-7,15,TRBD1,TGCGCCAGCAGCTGGAAGGGACAGAGCTCCTACGAGCAGTACTTC,CASSWKGQSSYEQYF
-,TRBV6-5,TRBJ2-7,13,-,TGTGCCAGCAGTTACTCGATCGGGAACGAGCAGTACTTC,CASSYSIGNEQYF
-,TRBV29-1,TRBJ2-5,11,-,TGCAGCGTCCTCCTAGACGGGACCCAGTACTTC,CSVLLDGTQYF
once,TRBV30,TRBJ1-3,15,-,TGTGCCTTCGTCGACAGGCCCTTGACTGGAAACACCATATATTTT,CAFVDRPLTGNTIYF
once,TRBV28,TRBJ1-3,16,-,TGTGCCAGCAGTTTAGGCTTAAGATACTCTGGAAACACCATATATTTT,CASSLGLRYSGNTIYF
-,TRBV18,TRBJ2-3,15,TRBD1,TGTGCCAGCTCTTACGGGACAGGGGACACAGATACGCAGTATTTT,CASSYGTGDTDTQYF
once,TRBV2,TRBJ1-3,15,-,TGTGCCAGCAGCCTTTTCGAGATCTCTGGAAACACCATATATTTT,CASSLFEISGNTIYF
-,TRBV6-4,TRBJ1-4,15,TRBD1,TGTGCCAGCAGTGCCCCGCGGACAGGGGATGAAAAACTGTTTTTT,CASSAPRTGDEKLFF
few,TRBV28,TRBJ2-7,13,TRBD2,TGTGCCACCGTCCGGGGGGGGCTAGACGAGCAGTACTTC,CATVRGGLDEQYF
-,TRBV4-1,TRBJ1-6,17,-,TGCGCCAGCACCCCATCGAAGACAGCCTACTATAATTCACCCCTCCACTTT,CASTPSKTAYYNSPLHF
-,TRBV11-2,TRBJ2-5,13,TRBD1,TGTGCCAGCAGCACGGGACAGGAAGAGACCCAGTACTTC,CASSTGQEETQYF
-,TRBV6-1,TRBJ2-7,14,TRBD1,TGTGCCAGTTCTCTGTCAGGGGGCACGTACGAGCAGTACTTC,CASSLSGGTYEQYF
-,TRBV10-3,TRBJ2-1,19,-,TGTGCCATCAGTGAGTTGAGGCAGGGGGGACCAAGCTCCTACAATGAGCAGTTCTTC,CAISELRQGGPSSYNEQFF
-,TRBV28,TRBJ1-5,15,TRBD1,TGTGCCAGCAGTGACGACAGGGTGGACAATCGGCCCCAGCATTTT,CASSDDRVDNRPQHF
-,TRBV9,TRBJ2-1,17,TRBD2,TGTGCCAGTACCGGGACTAGCGGGCCGAGCTCCTACAATGAGCAGTTCTTC,CASTGTSGPSSYNEQFF
-,TRBV18,TRBJ1-5,14,-,TGTGCCAGCTCACCCGGTAGTAGCAATCAGCCCCAGCATTTT,CASSPGSSNQPQHF
-,TRBV9,TRBJ1-5,15,-,TGTGCCAGCAGCGTAGGGCAGGGAGGGAATCAGCCCCAGCATTTT,CASSVGQGGNQPQHF
-,TRBV19,TRBJ1-5,15,-,TGTGCCAGTAGTATCCAACAGGGCAGGGGCCAGCCCCAGCATTTT,CASSIQQGRGQPQHF
-,TRBV7-7,TRBJ1-4,13,-,TGTGCCAGCAGCTTAGAGCTCCCTGAAAAACTGTTTTTT,CASSLELPEKLFF
-,TRBV6-6,TRBJ2-7,16,TRBD1,TGTGCCAGCAGCCTCGCGGGACAGGAGGGAGCCTACGAGCAGTACTTC,CASSLAGQEGAYEQYF
-,TRBV12-2,TRBJ2-7,13,-,TGTGCAAGTCGCTTAACGGGAACCTACGAGCAGTACTTC,CASRLTGTYEQYF
once,TRBV10-3,TRBJ1-2,14,-,TGTGCCATCAGTGACCGCGGGGCCGCTGGAGGCTACACCTTC,CAISDRGAAGGYTF
-,TRBV25-1,TRBJ2-5,17,-,TGTGCCAGCAGTGAAAGATTGGCTAGCAGGTACCAAGAGACCCAGTACTTC,CASSERLASRYQETQYF
-,TRBV11-2,TRBJ2-1,15,TRBD2,TGTGCCAGCACCAGTAGCGGGAATTTCTACAATGAGCAGTTCTTC,CASTSSGNFYNEQFF
few,TRBV4-2,TRBJ1-1,15,-,TGTGCCAGCAGCCAAGCAACAGGGCAAGGCACTGAAGCTTTCTTT,CASSQATGQGTEAFF
-,TRBV2,TRBJ1-1,16,-,TGTGCCAGCGTGAGGAACAGCGAGCCCGGGGGGACTGAAGCTTTCTTT,CASVRNSEPGGTEAFF
-,TRBV5-6,TRBJ2-1,16,TRBD1,TGTGCCAGCAGCCAAATCGACAGGGCCCCCTACAATGAGCAGTTCTTC,CASSQIDRAPYNEQFF
-,TRBV7-9,TRBJ2-1,18,TRBD1,TGTTCCAGCAGCTTAGTAGGAAGACAGGGGTTTCTGACGAATGAGCAGTTCTTC,CSSSLVGRQGFLTNEQFF
few,TRBV7-2,TRBJ2-7,13,-,TGTGCCAGCAGCTTAGACAGGGAAGATGAGCAGTACTTC,CASSLDREDEQYF
-,TRBV19,TRBJ2-2,15,-,TGTGCCAGTAGTATAGAGGGGGGTAAGGCCGGGGAGCTGTTTTTT,CASSIEGGKAGELFF
-,TRBV4-3,TRBJ2-1,13,-,TGCGCCAGCAGCCGAGGCTCCTACAATGAGCAGTTCTTC,CASSRGSYNEQFF
-,TRBV15,TRBJ1-2,15,-,TGTGCCACCAGCAGAGCGGGCACTGGGGGCGACGGCTACACCTTC,CATSRAGTGGDGYTF
-,TRBV10-2,TRBJ1-2,13,-,TGCGCCAGCAGTGAGAGGGGCGCTTATGGCTACACCTTC,CASSERGAYGYTF
-,TRBV28,TRBJ1-6,13,TRBD1,TGTGCCAGCAGGTTAGGGGGCAGTTCACCCCTCCACTTT,CASRLGGSSPLHF
-,TRBV5-4,TRBJ1-5,15,TRBD1,TGTGCCAGCAGCCTCGGGGCAGGGGGGCATCAGCCCCAGCATTTT,CASSLGAGGHQPQHF
-,TRBV19,TRBJ2-1,15,-,TGTGCCAGTAGTATCCCCTCTACGCGGGGAGGTGAGCAGTTCTTC,CASSIPSTRGGEQFF
-,TRBV5-1,TRBJ2-7,14,TRBD1,TGCGCCAGCAGCTTACAGGGGGCGCACGGCGAGCAGTACTTC,CASSLQGAHGEQYF
-,TRBV4-1,TRBJ2-7,15,-,TGCGCCAGCAGCCAAGATCCGGACAGCCTCCGCGAGCAGTACTTC,CASSQDPDSLREQYF
few,TRBV18,TRBJ1-2,16,-,TGTGCCAGCCGCAATTTGGGGGGGCGTCTTTCATATGGCTACACCTTC,CASRNLGGRLSYGYTF
-,TRBV5-3,TRBJ2-2,15,TRBD1,TGTGCCAGAAGCTGCGGGACAGGGGAGGCCGGGGAGCTGTTTTTT,CARSCGTGEAGELFF